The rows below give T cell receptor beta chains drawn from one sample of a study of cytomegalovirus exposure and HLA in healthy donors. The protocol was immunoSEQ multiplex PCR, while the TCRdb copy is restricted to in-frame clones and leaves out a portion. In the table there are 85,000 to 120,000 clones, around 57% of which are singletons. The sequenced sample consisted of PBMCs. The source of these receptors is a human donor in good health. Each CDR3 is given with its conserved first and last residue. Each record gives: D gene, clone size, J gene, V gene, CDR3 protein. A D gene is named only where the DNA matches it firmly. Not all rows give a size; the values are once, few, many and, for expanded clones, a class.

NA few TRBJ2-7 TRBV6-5 CASSYNREQYF
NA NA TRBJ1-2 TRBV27 CASSSYYGYTF
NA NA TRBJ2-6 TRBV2 CASSVQGTGANVLTF
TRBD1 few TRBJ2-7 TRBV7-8 CASSRLGDSANYEQYF
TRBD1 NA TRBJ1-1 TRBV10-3 CAINEGGMNTEAFF
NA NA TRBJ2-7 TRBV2 CASQTGFLWDEQYF
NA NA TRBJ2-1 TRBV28 CASSPQGGPGNEQFF
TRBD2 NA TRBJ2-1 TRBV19 CASSTLAGYNEQFF
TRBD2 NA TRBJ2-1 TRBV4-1 CASSQVLAGGGYNEQFF
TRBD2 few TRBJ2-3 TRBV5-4 CASSRGGNDNTQYF
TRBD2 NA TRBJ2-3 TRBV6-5 CASSSPTSGSRNTQYF
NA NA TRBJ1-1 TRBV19 CASSTGLGNTEAFF
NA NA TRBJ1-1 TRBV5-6 CASSLGGGPDTEAFF
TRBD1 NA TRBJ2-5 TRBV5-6 CASSRDREETQYF
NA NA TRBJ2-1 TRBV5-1 CASSLTSWNNEQFF
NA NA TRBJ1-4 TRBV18 CASSPPGQRNEKLFF
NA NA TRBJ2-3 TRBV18 CASSDPLATITDTQYF
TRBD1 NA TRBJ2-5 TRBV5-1 CASSWGTGQETQYF
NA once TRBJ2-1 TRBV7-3 CASSLQGSYNEQFF
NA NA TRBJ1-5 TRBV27 CASSLLGGNQPQHF
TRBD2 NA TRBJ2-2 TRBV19 CASSIQTSGGYRAGELFF
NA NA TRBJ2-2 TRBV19 CASSISPAGELFF
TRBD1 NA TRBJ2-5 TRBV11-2 CASSLSGGQETQYF
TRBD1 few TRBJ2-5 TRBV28 CASSLYGRGSETQYF
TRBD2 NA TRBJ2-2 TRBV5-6 CASSLTSGRPYTGELFF
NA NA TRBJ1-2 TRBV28 CASSTRPGGNYGYTF
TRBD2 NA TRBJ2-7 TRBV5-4 CASSLRLAGDLDF
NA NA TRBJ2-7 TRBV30 CAWSVSQPNEQYF
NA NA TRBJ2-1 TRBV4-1 CASSQSSRRESYNEQFF
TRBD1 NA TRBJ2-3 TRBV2 CASKVDRGGDTQYF
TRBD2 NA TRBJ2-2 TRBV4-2 CASSPTSTSGRSAGELFF
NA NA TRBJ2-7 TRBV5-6 CASSLGTNEQYF
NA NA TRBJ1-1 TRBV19 CASSPRRSEAFF
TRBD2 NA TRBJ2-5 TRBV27 CASSSALAGEETQYF
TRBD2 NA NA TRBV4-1 CASSRLTSGTYEQYF
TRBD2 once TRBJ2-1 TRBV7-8 CASKGLANEQFF
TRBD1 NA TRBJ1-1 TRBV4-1 CASSFRTGGRMNTEAFF
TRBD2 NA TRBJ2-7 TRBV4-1 CASSQDAGGAYEQYF
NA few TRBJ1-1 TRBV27 CASSPSPRQAYMNTEAFF
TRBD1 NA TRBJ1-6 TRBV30 CAWSLNRGDSPLHF
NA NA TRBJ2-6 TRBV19 CASLLPSGNVLTF
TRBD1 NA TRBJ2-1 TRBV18 CASSPGQGNEQFF
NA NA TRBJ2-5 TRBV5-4 CASSPGQYQETQYF
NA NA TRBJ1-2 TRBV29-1 CSAGGGVGYTF
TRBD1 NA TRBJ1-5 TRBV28 CASRPDRGVRNQPQHF
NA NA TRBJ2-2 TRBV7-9 CASSCPARVRSGELFF
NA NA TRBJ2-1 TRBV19 CASSPRGDSYNEQFF
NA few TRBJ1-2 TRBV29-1 CSVDRASGDRDPAGYTF
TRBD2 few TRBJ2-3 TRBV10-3 CAIRELAEGDTQYF
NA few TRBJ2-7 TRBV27 CASRPPRTLGEQYF
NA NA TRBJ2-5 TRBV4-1 CASSQEGLQTYQETQYF
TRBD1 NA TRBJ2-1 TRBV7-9 CASSGQVPNEQFF
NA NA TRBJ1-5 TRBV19 CASSIVPGRTNNQPQHF